This T cell receptor beta chain was profiled in a study of T cells after yellow fever vaccination. Study-wide context: Low-cell-number fractions underwent preparation using SMART-Seq v4 Ultra Low Input.

The CDR3 spans 14 residues. With 6 bases removed from V and 0 bases from J, the gap between germline ends came to 9 bases. Germline CDR1 reads DFQATT; CDR2 reads SNEGSKA (reference sequence). Study-wide results and caveats: Clones from primary vaccination mostly reappeared after the booster (about 97% CD4, around 90% CD8). The secondary T-cell response peaked on day 5, not day 15, but was weaker.

TCRdb itself ran the 5' RACE reads through MiXCR, one entry per CDR3 protein. The data show a few hundred thousand distinct CDR3 sequences, less than 9% seen once. There are many counts of this clonotype. Its antigen remains unknown. Material: CD4+ T cells sorted from PBMCs, obtained 15 days after the yellow fever booster vaccination. This receptor was taken from a man aged 25-45 years who received the YFV17D yellow fever vaccine. This sequence joins TRBV20-1 and TRBJ2-6; D is ambiguous. This CDR3 is CSARQGSGANVLTF. CDR3 DNA: TGCAGTGCGAGACAAGGCTCTGGGGCCAACGTCCTGACTTTC.